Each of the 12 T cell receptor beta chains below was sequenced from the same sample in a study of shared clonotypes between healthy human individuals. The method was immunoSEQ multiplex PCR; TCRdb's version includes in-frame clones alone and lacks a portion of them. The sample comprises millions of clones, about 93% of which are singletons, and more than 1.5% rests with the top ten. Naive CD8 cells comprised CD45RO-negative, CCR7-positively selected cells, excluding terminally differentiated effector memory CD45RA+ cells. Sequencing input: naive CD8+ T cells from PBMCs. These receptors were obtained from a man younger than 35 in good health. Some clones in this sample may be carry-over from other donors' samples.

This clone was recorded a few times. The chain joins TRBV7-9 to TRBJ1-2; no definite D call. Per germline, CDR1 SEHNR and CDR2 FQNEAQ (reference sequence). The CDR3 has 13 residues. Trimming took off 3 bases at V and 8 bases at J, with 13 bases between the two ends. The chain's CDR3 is CASSFPGFRGYTF. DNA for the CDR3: TGTGCCAGCAGCTTCCCAGGTTTCCGCGGCTACACCTTC.

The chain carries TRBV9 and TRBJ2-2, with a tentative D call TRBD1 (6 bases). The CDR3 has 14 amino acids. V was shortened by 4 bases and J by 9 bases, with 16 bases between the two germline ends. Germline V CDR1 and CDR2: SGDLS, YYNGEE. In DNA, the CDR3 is TGTGCCAGCAGCCCCCGGGACAAAATCCGGGAGCTGTTTTTT. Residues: CASSPRDKIRELFF.

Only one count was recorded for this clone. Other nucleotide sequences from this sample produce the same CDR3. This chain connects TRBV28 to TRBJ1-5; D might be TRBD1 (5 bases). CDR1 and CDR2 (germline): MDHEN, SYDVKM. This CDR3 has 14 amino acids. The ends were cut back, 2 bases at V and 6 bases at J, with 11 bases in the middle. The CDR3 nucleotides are TGTGCCAGCAGTTTAAGGGGCCGGGGTCAGCCCCAGCATTTT. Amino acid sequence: CASSLRGRGQPQHF.

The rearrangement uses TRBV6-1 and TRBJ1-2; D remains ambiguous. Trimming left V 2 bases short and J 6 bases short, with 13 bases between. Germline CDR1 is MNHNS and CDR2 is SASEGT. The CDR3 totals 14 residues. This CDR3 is CASSERSPTDGYTF. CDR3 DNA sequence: TGTGCCAGCAGTGAACGGTCGCCTACGGATGGCTACACCTTC.

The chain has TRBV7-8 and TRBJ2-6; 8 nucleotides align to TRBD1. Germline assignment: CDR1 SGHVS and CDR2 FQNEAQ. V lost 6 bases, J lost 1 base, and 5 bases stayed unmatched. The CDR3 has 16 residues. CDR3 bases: TGTGCCAGCAGTTCTCGGACAGGGTCTGGGGCCAACGTCCTGACTTTC. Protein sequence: CASSSRTGSGANVLTF.

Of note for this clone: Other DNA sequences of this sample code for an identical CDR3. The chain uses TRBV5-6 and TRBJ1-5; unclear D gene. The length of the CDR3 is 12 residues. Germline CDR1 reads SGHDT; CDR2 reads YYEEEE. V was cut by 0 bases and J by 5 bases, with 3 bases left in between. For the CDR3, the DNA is TGTGCCAGCAGCTTGGGAGATCAGCCCCAGCATTTT. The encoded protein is CASSLGDQPQHF.

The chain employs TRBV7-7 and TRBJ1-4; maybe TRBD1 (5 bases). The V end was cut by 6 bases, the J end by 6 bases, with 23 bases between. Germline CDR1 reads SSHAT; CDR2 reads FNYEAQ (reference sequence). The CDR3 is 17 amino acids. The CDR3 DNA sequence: TGTGCCAGCAGTCTTAAGGTGTGGGCAGGGCGGGATGAAAAACTGTTTTTT. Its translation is CASSLKVWAGRDEKLFF.

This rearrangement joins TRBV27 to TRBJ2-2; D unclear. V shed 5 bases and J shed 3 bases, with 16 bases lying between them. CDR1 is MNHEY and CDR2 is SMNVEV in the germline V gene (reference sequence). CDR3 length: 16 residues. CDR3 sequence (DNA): TGTGCCAGCAGTACGACCCCGACCGGGTACACCGGGGAGCTGTTTTTT. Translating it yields CASSTTPTGYTGELFF.

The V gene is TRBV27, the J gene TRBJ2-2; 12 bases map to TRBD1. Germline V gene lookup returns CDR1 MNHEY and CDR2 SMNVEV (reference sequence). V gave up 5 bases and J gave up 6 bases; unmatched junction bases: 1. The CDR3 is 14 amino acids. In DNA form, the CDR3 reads TGTGCCAGCAGTGGGACAGGGGGCCCCGGGGAGCTGTTTTTT. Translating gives CASSGTGGPGELFF.

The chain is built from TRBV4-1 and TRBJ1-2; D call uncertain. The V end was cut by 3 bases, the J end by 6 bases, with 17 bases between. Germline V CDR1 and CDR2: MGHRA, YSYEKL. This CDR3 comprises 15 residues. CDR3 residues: CASSQGRQAWNGYTF. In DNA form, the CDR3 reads TGCGCCAGCAGCCAGGGCCGGCAGGCCTGGAATGGCTACACCTTC.

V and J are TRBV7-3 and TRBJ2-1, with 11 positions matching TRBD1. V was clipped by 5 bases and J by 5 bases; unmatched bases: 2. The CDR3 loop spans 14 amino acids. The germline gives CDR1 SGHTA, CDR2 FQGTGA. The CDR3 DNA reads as TGTGCCAGCAGCCGGGACAGGGGGGACAATGAGCAGTTCTTC. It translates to CASSRDRGDNEQFF.

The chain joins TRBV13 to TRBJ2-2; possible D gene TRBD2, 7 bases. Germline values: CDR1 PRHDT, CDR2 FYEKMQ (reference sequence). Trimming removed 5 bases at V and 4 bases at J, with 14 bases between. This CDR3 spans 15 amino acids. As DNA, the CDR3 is TGTGCCAGCAGCCGGCGGGGGCAAGGCACCGGGGAGCTGTTTTTT. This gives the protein CASSRRGQGTGELFF.